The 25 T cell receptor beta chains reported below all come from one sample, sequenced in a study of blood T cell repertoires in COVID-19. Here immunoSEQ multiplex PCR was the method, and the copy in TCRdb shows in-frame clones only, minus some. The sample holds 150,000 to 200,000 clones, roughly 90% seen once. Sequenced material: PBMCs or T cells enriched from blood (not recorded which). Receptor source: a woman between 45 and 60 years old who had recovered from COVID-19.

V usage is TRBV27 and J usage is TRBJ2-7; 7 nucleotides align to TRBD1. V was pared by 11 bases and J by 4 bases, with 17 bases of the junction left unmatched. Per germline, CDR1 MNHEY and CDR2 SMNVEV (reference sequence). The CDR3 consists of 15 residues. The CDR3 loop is CAFLSRGREKYEQYF. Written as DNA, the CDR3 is TGTGCCTTTCTATCTAGGGGGCGCGAAAAGTACGAGCAGTACTTC.

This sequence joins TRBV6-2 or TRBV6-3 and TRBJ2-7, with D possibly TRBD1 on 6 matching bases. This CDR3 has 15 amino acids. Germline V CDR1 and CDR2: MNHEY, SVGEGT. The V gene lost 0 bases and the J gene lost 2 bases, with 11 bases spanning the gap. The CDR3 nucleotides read TGTGCCAGCAGTTACTCTGGGCCAGGGGCCTACGAGCAGTACTTC. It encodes CASSYSGPGAYEQYF.

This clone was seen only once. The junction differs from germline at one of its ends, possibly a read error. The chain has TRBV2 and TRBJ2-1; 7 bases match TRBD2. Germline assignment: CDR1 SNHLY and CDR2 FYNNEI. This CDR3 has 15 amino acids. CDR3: CASSPSSGSFNEQFF. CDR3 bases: TGTGCCAGCAGTCCCTCTAGCGGATCCTTCAATGAGCAGTTCTTC.

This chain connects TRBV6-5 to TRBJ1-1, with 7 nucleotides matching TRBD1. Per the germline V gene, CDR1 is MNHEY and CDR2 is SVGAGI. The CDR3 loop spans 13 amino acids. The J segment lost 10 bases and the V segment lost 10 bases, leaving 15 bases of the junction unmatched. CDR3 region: CATTGQAAIGAFF. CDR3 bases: TGTGCCACTACCGGACAGGCGGCGATTGGAGCTTTCTTT.

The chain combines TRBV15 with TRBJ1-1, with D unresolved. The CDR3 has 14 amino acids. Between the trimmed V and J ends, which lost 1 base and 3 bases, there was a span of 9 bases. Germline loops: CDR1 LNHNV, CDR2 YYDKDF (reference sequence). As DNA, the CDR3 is TGTGCCACCAGCAGAGGAGGCTGGGACACTGAAGCTTTCTTT. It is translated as CATSRGGWDTEAFF.

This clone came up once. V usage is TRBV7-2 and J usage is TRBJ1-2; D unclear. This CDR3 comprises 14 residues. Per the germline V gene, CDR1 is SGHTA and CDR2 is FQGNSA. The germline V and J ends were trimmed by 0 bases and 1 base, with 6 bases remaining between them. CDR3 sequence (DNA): TGTGCCAGCAGCTTAGCCCCAAATAACTATGGCTACACCTTC. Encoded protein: CASSLAPNNYGYTF. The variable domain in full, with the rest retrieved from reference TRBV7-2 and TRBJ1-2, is GAGVSQSPSNKVTEKGKDVELRCDPISGHTALYWYRQSLGQGLEFLIYFQGNSAPDKSGLPSDRFSAERTGGSVSTLTIQRTQQEDSAVYLCASSLAPNNYGYTFGSGTRLTVV.

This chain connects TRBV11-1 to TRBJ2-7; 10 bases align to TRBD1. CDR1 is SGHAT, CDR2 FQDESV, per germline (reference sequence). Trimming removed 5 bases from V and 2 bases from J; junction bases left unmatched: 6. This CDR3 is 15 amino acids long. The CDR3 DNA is TGTGCCAGCAGCCTTGGGACAGGGGCACCCTACGAGCAGTACTTC. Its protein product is CASSLGTGAPYEQYF.

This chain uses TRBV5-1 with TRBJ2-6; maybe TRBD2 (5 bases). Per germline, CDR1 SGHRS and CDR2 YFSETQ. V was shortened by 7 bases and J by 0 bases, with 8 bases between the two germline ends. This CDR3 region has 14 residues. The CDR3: CASEEGSGANVLTF. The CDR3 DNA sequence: TGCGCCAGCGAAGAGGGCTCTGGGGCCAACGTCCTGACTTTC. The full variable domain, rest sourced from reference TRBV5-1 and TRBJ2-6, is KAGVTQTPRYLIKTRGQQVTLSCSPISGHRSVSWYQQTPGQGLQFLFEYFSETQRNKGNFPGRFSGRQFSNSRSEMNVSTLELGDSALYLCASEEGSGANVLTFGAGSRLTVL.

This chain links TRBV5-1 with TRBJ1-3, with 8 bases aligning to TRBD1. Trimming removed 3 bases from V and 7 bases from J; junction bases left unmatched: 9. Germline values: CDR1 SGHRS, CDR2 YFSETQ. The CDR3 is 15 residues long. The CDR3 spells CASSYSDRVMNTIYF. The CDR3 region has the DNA TGCGCCAGCAGCTATTCGGACAGGGTAATGAACACCATATATTTT. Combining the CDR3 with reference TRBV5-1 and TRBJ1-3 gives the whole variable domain KAGVTQTPRYLIKTRGQQVTLSCSPISGHRSVSWYQQTPGQGLQFLFEYFSETQRNKGNFPGRFSGRQFSNSRSEMNVSTLELGDSALYLCASSYSDRVMNTIYFGEGSWLTVV.

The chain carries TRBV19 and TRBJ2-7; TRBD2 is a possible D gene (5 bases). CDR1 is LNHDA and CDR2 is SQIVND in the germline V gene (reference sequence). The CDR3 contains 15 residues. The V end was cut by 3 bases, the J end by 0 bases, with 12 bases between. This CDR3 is CASSILSGSSYEQYF. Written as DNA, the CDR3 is TGTGCCAGTAGTATTTTGTCGGGGAGCTCCTACGAGCAGTACTTC.

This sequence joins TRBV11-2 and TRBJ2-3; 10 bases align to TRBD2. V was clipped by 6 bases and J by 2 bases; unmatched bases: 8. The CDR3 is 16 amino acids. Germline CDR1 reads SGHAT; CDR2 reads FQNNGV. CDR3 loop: CASRKRGGLFTDTQYF. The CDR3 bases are TGTGCCAGCAGGAAGCGGGGGGGCCTGTTCACAGATACGCAGTATTTT.

The CDR3 sequence: CASSQSPGDEQYF. The CDR3 DNA follows: TGTGCCAGCAGCCAATCACCAGGGGACGAGCAGTACTTC. The chain carries TRBV3-1 (or the pseudogene TRBV3-2) and TRBJ2-7; possible D gene TRBD1, 6 bases. The CDR3 is 13 residues long. Germline values: CDR1 LGHDT, CDR2 YNNKEL (reference sequence). The V end was cut by 2 bases, the J end by 5 bases, with 10 bases between.

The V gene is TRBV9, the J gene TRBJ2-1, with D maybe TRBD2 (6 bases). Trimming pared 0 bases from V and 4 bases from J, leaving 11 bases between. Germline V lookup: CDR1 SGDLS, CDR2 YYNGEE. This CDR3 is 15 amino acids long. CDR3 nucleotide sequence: TGTGCCAGCAGCGTAGAGGCGGGATCGTACAATGAGCAGTTCTTC. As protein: CASSVEAGSYNEQFF. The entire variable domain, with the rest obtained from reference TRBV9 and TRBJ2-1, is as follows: DSGVTQTPKHLITATGQRVTLRCSPRSGDLSVYWYQQSLDQGLQFLIQYYNGEERAKGNILERFSAQQFPDLHSELNLSSLELGDSALYFCASSVEAGSYNEQFFGPGTRLTVL.

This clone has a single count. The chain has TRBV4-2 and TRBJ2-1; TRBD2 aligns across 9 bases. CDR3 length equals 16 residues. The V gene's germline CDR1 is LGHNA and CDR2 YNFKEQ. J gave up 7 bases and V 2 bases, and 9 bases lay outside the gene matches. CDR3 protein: CASSQRGGGAGNEQFF. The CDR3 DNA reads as TGTGCCAGCAGCCAACGTGGCGGGGGGGCAGGAAATGAGCAGTTCTTC.

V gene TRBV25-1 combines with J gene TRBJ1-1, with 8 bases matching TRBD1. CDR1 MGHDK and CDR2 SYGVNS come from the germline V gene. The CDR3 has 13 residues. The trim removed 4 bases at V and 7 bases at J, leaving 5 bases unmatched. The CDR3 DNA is TGTGCCAGCAGTGTCCCGGGACAGGTTGAAGCTTTCTTT. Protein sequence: CASSVPGQVEAFF.

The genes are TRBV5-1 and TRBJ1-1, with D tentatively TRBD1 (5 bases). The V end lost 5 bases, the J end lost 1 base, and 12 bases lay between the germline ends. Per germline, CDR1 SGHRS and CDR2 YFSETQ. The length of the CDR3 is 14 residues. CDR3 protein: CASRQDTANTEAFF. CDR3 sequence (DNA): TGCGCCAGCAGACAGGACACGGCGAACACTGAAGCTTTCTTT.

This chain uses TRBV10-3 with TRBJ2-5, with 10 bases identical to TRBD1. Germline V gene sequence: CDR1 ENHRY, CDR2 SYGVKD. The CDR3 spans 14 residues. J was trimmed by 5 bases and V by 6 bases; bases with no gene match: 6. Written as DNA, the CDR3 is TGTGCCATCAGCGGGACAGGGGTTGTGGAGACCCAGTACTTC. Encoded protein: CAISGTGVVETQYF.

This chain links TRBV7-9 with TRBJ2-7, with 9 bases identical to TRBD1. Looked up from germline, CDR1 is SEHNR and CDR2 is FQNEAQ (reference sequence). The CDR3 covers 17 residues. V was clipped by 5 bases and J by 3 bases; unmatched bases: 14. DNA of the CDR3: TGTGCCAGCAGCCCCGACATAGGGACAGGGAACGACTACGAGCAGTACTTC. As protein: CASSPDIGTGNDYEQYF.

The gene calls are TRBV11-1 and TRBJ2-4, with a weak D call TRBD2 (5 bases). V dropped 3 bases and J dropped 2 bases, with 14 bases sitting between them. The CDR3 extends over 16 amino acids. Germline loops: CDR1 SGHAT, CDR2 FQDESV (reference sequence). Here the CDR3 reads CASSFTRGGTKNIQYF. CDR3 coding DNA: TGTGCCAGCAGCTTTACCCGGGGTGGGACCAAAAACATTCAGTACTTC.

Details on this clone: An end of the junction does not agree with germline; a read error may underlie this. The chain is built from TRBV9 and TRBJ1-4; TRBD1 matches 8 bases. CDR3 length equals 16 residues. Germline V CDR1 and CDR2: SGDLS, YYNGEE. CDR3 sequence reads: CANSVVGQGTNEKLFF. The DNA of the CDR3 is TGTGCCAACAGCGTAGTAGGACAGGGAACTAATGAAAAACTGTTTTTT.

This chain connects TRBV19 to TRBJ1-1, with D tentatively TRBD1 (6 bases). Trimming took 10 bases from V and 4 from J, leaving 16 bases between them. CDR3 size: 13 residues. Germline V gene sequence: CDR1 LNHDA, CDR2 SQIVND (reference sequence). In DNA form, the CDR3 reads TGTGCCACGCACCACAGGGTCGGCACTGAAGCTTTCTTT. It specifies CATHHRVGTEAFF. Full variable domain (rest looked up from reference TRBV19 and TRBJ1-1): DGGITQSPKYLFRKEGQNVTLSCEQNLNHDAMYWYRQDPGQGLRLIYYSQIVNDFQKGDIAEGYSVSREKKESFPLTVTSAQKNPTAFYLCATHHRVGTEAFFGQGTRLTVV.

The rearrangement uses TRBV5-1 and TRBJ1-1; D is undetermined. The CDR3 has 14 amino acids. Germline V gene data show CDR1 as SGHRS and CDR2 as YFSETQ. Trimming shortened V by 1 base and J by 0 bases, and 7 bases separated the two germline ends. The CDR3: CASSLIPVNTEAFF. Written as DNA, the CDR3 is TGCGCCAGCAGCTTGATTCCCGTGAACACTGAAGCTTTCTTT. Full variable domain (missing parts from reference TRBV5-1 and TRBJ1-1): KAGVTQTPRYLIKTRGQQVTLSCSPISGHRSVSWYQQTPGQGLQFLFEYFSETQRNKGNFPGRFSGRQFSNSRSEMNVSTLELGDSALYLCASSLIPVNTEAFFGQGTRLTVV.

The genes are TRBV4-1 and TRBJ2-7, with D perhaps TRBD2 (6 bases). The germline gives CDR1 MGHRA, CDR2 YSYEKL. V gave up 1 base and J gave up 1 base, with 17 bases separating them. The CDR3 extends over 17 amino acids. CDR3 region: CASSQVARDSLSYEQYF. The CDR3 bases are TGCGCCAGCAGCCAAGTGGCCCGGGACTCCCTATCCTACGAGCAGTACTTC.

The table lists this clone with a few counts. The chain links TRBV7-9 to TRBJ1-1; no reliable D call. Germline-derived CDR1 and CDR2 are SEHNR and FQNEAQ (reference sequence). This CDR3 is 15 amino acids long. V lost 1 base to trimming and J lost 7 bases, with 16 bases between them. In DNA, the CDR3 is TGTGCCAGCAGCTTAGTTGGCAGGACGGGAGATGAAGCTTTCTTT. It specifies CASSLVGRTGDEAFF.

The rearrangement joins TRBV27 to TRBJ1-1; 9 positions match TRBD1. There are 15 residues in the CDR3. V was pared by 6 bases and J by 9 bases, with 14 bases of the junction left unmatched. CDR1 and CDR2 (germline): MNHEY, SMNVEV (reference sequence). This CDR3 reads CASSPGVGQGRKAFF. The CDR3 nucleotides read TGTGCCAGCAGCCCTGGGGTGGGACAGGGAAGGAAAGCTTTCTTT.